Sequencing of this T cell receptor (beta chain) was carried out in a study of identical twins. A universal primer site arose from template switching, and cDNA bore unique molecular identifiers. Via MiXCR, TCRdb re-called the 5' RACE reads, giving one row per CDR3 protein. The sample consists of nearly 900,000 distinct CDR3 sequences, roughly an eighth of them appearing once. This clonotype was detected a few times. The target antigen is unknown. Germline CDR1 reads SNHLY; CDR2 reads FYNNEI. Trimming cost V 4 bases and J 2 bases, with 14 bases left between them. The CDR3 is 15 residues long. Findings and caveats of the study: An excess of low generation probability was shown by twin-shared out-of-frame alpha sequences. Twins' surplus sharing was weaker for beta out-of-frame sequences. Conclusions came from cross-sectional statistical analysis, not from following the same donors.

This sample also belongs to another study, concerning yellow fever vaccine responses in identical twins.

The sequence derives from a woman between 18 and 29 years old in good health. Sequencing was done on a sample of PBMCs. This sequence joins TRBV2 and TRBJ1-1; D is ambiguous. The CDR3: CASSGWGAPNTEAFF. In DNA, the CDR3 is TGTGCCAGCAGTGGATGGGGTGCACCTAACACTGAAGCTTTCTTT.